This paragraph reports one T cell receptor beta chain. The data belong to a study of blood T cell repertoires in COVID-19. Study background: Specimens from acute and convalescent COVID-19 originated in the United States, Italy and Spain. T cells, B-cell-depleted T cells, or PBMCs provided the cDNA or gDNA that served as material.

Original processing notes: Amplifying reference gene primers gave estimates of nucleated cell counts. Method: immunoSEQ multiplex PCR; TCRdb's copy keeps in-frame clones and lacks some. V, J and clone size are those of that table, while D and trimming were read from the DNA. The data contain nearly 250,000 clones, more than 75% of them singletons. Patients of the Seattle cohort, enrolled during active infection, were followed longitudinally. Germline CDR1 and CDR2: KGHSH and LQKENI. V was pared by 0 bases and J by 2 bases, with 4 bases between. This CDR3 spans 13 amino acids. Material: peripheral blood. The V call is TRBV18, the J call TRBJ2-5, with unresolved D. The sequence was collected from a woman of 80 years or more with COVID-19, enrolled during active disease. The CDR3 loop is CASSPPSQETQYF. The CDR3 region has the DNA TGTGCCAGCTCACCACCGTCTCAAGAGACCCAGTACTTC.